This T cell receptor (beta chain) stems from a study of blood T cell repertoires in COVID-19. Recovery meant two consecutive negative NP/OP PCR tests, professional clearance, or resolved symptoms. The method was immunoSEQ multiplex PCR; TCRdb's version includes in-frame clones alone and lacks a portion of them. The sample lists about 160,000 clones; approximately 77% were seen once. This clone was found many times. Trimming left V 4 bases short and J 0 bases short, with 4 bases between. The CDR3 totals 12 residues. Germline lookup yields CDR1 SGHNT and CDR2 YYREEE (reference sequence). The clonotype was recovered from a man in his fifties or sixties who had recovered from COVID-19. The specimen was PBMCs or T cells enriched from blood (not recorded which). The V gene is TRBV5-4, the J gene TRBJ2-5; no definite D call. The CDR3 bases are TGTGCCAGCAGCATCGACCAAGAGACCCAGTACTTC. It yields the protein CASSIDQETQYF.